Reported below is one T cell receptor (beta chain). An amount of RNA that ranged from roughly 0.5 to 1 ug was reverse transcribed with random hexamers. In TCRdb, the immunoSEQ multiplex PCR reads were re-called with MiXCR into one record per CDR3 protein. The data hold some 250,000 distinct CDR3 sequences, with 90% to 96% observed a single time. This record comes from a study of CD8 T cells in Susac syndrome. The CDR3 contains 16 residues. Unmatched junction bases numbered 6, after V lost 4 bases and J lost 0 bases. Germline values: CDR1 SGDLS, CDR2 YYNGEE. The receptor was isolated from a human donor with Susac syndrome. Sequences were obtained from CD4+ T cells from PBMCs. V and J are TRBV9 and TRBJ2-2, with 7 bases fitting TRBD2. This CDR3 reads CASSITSDSNTGELFF. CDR3 bases: TGTGCCAGCAGCATTACTAGCGACTCGAACACCGGGGAGCTGTTTTTT.